The 19 T cell receptor beta chains given below trace back to one sample, sequenced in a study of identical twins. TCRdb reanalysed the 5' RACE reads using MiXCR and keeps one entry per CDR3 protein. The sample gives around 250,000 distinct CDR3 sequences, about 6.7% of which show up once; approximately 14% is in the top ten. These data are also associated with another study on T cells expressing NK-cell markers.

Sequenced sample: CD8+ T cells sorted from blood. The source is a young woman in good health.

The J gene is TRBJ2-3, the V gene TRBV6-2 or TRBV6-3, with 7 bases identical to TRBD2. Germline V gene data show CDR1 as MNHEY and CDR2 as SVGEGT. Trimming removed 2 bases from V and 4 bases from J; junction bases left unmatched: 9. There are 16 residues in the CDR3. CDR3 in DNA: TGTGCCAGCAGTTACGGGCCCGGGGGGACCTCAGATACGCAGTATTTT. It specifies CASSYGPGGTSDTQYF.

This clonotype was picked up a small number of times. V and J are TRBV7-8 and TRBJ2-5, with 11 positions matching TRBD2. Germline CDR1 reads SGHVS; CDR2 reads FQNEAQ. V dropped 7 bases and J dropped 4; count of bases not matched to a gene: 8. The CDR3 runs to 15 residues. CDR3 residues: CASTQTGTSGETQYF. As DNA, the CDR3 is TGTGCCAGCACGCAAACCGGGACTAGCGGAGAGACCCAGTACTTC.

This clonotype was recorded a few times. The chain joins TRBV7-9 to TRBJ2-5; 7 positions match TRBD1. Unmatched junction bases numbered 9, after V lost 3 bases and J lost 5 bases. CDR3 length: 15 amino acids. Per germline, CDR1 SEHNR and CDR2 FQNEAQ (reference sequence). CDR3 sequence reads: CASSFPLQGEETQYF. CDR3 nucleotides: TGTGCCAGCAGCTTCCCTCTCCAGGGGGAGGAGACCCAGTACTTC. The full variable domain, its missing parts supplied by reference TRBV7-9 and TRBJ2-5, is DTGVSQNPRHKITKRGQNVTFRCDPISEHNRLYWYRQTLGQGPEFLTYFQNEAQLEKSRLLSDRFSAERPKGSFSTLEIQRTEQGDSAMYLCASSFPLQGEETQYFGPGTRLLVL.

This clonotype was detected once. A read error may account for a junction end that differs from germline. The CDR3 nucleotides are TGTGTCAGCAGCGCCGGACTGCCGGGGCACACTGAAGCTTTCTTT. Protein product: CVSSAGLPGHTEAFF. V is TRBV9 and J is TRBJ1-1, with a tentative D call TRBD1 (5 bases). Germline loops: CDR1 SGDLS, CDR2 YYNGEE. CDR3 length: 15 residues.

This clonotype was counted at least ten times. The CDR3 DNA reads as TGCGCCAGCAGCTTGTCTCGTACTTCTGACCAACCCTACGAGCAGTACTTC. Its protein is CASSLSRTSDQPYEQYF. This chain links TRBV5-1 with TRBJ2-7, with unresolved D. V lost 1 base to trimming and J lost 2 bases, with 19 bases between them. Germline V gene data show CDR1 as SGHRS and CDR2 as YFSETQ. CDR3 length: 17 amino acids.

The J gene is TRBJ2-1, the V gene TRBV20-1; 12 bases agree with TRBD2. V dropped 6 bases and J dropped 4; count of bases not matched to a gene: 16. Germline V lookup: CDR1 DFQATT, CDR2 SNEGSKA (reference sequence). The CDR3 has 18 amino acids. DNA of the CDR3: TGCAGTGCGCCGGCGAAGGGAACTAGCGGGAGGTTTTACAATGAGCAGTTCTTC. It encodes CSAPAKGTSGRFYNEQFF.

The rearrangement links TRBV7-9 to TRBJ2-5, with D hard to call. The V gene's germline CDR1 is SEHNR and CDR2 FQNEAQ (reference sequence). Trimming pared 5 bases from V and 2 bases from J, leaving 15 bases between. The CDR3 runs 15 residues. In DNA, the CDR3 is TGTGCCAGCAGCATATCCGGCCTGGGGCAAGAGACCCAGTACTTC. This sequence encodes CASSISGLGQETQYF.

This clonotype came up a few times. The chain recombines TRBV5-1 with TRBJ2-2; 7 bases line up with TRBD1. V shed 3 bases and J 6 bases; nucleotides not matched to a gene: 5. The CDR3 is 14 residues long. Germline loops: CDR1 SGHRS, CDR2 YFSETQ. CDR3 sequence reads: CASSSTGSAGELFF. In nucleotides, the CDR3 is TGCGCCAGCAGCTCGACAGGGTCCGCCGGGGAGCTGTTTTTT.

This clonotype occurred a few times. In nucleotides, the CDR3 is TGTGCCAGCAGTTACCAGGGCTCCTACGAGCAGTACTTC. This sequence encodes CASSYQGSYEQYF. V gene TRBV6-6 combines with J gene TRBJ2-7, with D maybe TRBD1 (5 bases). Trimming left V 2 bases short and J 0 bases short, with 5 bases between. CDR1 and CDR2 (germline): MNHNY, SVGAGI (reference sequence). The CDR3 runs 13 residues.

This clonotype has a handful of counts. CDR3 amino acids: CASSTGPFAYEQYF. The CDR3 nucleotides read TGTGCCAGCAGTACCGGGCCCTTCGCCTACGAGCAGTACTTC. J is TRBJ2-7 and V is TRBV11-2; unclear D gene. V lost 6 bases and J 2 bases, leaving 14 bases between the germline ends. This CDR3 comprises 14 residues. Germline V lookup: CDR1 SGHAT, CDR2 FQNNGV.

This clonotype was seen repeatedly, ten times or more. The CDR3 DNA follows: TGTGCCAGCAGCTTTCCACGGAGGACTAGCGGGGACAATGAGCAGTTCTTC. This encodes CASSFPRRTSGDNEQFF. The chain joins TRBV7-8 to TRBJ2-1; the match to TRBD2 covers 12 bases. V dropped 3 bases and J dropped 5; count of bases not matched to a gene: 8. CDR1 is SGHVS, CDR2 FQNEAQ, per germline. The CDR3 contains 17 residues.

This clonotype has just a few counts. The chain joins TRBV5-8 to TRBJ2-3; the D gene is possibly TRBD1 (6 bases). The germline V gene has CDR1 SGHTS and CDR2 YDEGEE. V was trimmed by 0 bases and J by 5 bases, leaving 16 bases between them. CDR3 size: 16 residues. The chain's CDR3 is CASSLEGVAGEDTQYF. The CDR3 DNA sequence: TGTGCCAGCAGCTTGGAGGGGGTAGCCGGGGAAGATACGCAGTATTTT.

This chain joins TRBV3-1 and TRBJ2-2, with D hard to call. Germline CDR1 and CDR2: LGHDT and YNNKEL (reference sequence). The CDR3 is 13 residues long. V shed 4 bases and J shed 5 bases, with 8 bases lying between them. CDR3: CASSPIITGELFF. CDR3 sequence (DNA): TGTGCCAGCAGCCCGATCATAACCGGGGAGCTGTTTTTT.

The V gene is TRBV6-4, the J gene TRBJ2-1; 7 nucleotides line up with TRBD2. V lost 2 bases to trimming and J lost 3 bases; unmatched junction nucleotides: 4. Germline V lookup: CDR1 MRHNA, CDR2 SNTAGT. The CDR3 is 15 residues long. The CDR3 bases are TGTGCCAGCAGTGACGGGGGGGAGAACTACAATGAGCAGTTCTTC. Translation gives CASSDGGENYNEQFF.

This clonotype showed up many times. CDR3 protein: CATSDFSGTTVYEQYF. The CDR3 DNA reads TGTGCCACCAGTGATTTTTCTGGGACTACCGTCTACGAGCAGTACTTC. V usage is TRBV24-1 and J usage is TRBJ2-7; 7 bases match TRBD2. Germline values: CDR1 KGHDR, CDR2 SFDVKD. V shed 1 base and J 3 bases; nucleotides not matched to a gene: 8. This CDR3 has 16 amino acids.

This clonotype was seen a few times. The gene calls are TRBV7-2 and TRBJ2-3; D may be TRBD1 (7 bases). The CDR3 sequence is 16 residues long. CDR1 is SGHTA and CDR2 is FQGNSA in the germline V gene. Trimming took 6 bases from V and 4 from J, leaving 20 bases between them. CDR3: CASRPGGGHRPDTQYF. Written as DNA, the CDR3 is TGTGCCAGCAGACCAGGAGGGGGCCACAGACCAGATACGCAGTATTTT.

J is TRBJ2-3 and V is TRBV10-3; 12 nucleotides agree with TRBD2. The CDR3 is 14 amino acids. Trimming cost V 8 bases and J 6 bases; bases outside gene matches: 6. Looked up from germline, CDR1 is ENHRY and CDR2 is SYGVKD. The chain's CDR3 is CAIRTSGNVDTQYF. The CDR3 DNA is TGTGCCATCCGGACTAGCGGGAACGTCGATACGCAGTATTTT.

This clonotype was detected once. This chain links TRBV14 with TRBJ2-1; 9 bases line up with TRBD2. The germline CDR1 and CDR2 sequences are SGHDN and FVKESK. Germline trimming cut 0 bases from V and 8 bases from J; bases unmatched to any gene: 8. The CDR3 sequence is 16 residues long. The CDR3 spells CASSQEAGGPSYEQFF. DNA for the CDR3: TGTGCCAGCAGCCAAGAGGCGGGAGGGCCTTCGTATGAGCAGTTCTTC.

A few counts support this clonotype. The chain couples TRBV7-9 to TRBJ1-2; the match to TRBD1 covers 8 bases. The CDR3 is 15 residues long. CDR1 is SEHNR and CDR2 is FQNEAQ in the germline V gene (reference sequence). Trimming took 1 base from V and 1 from J; bases not matched to a gene: 2. The CDR3: CASSLGTGINYGYTF. CDR3 sequence (DNA): TGTGCCAGCAGCTTAGGGACAGGGATTAACTATGGCTACACCTTC.